This entry lists 25 T cell receptor beta chains sequenced from one sample in a study of T cell clones after liver transplantation. Libraries were prepared by immunoSEQ multiplex PCR; TCRdb keeps only in-frame clonotypes and omits some of them. The table shows some 12,000 clones, with 70% to 80% occurring only once. The starting material was CD8+ T cells from blood, obtained at the 22-month timepoint. The receptor source for this set is a human patient who received a liver transplant. Some T cells may originate from the graft donor.

The chain couples TRBV5-4 to TRBJ2-7; D possibly uses TRBD1 or TRBD2 (5 bases each). This CDR3 has 14 amino acids. CDR1 is SGHNT and CDR2 is YYREEE in the germline V gene (reference sequence). Trimming pared 4 bases from V and 6 bases from J, leaving 17 bases between. In DNA form, the CDR3 reads TGTGCCAGCAGCCCCGGGACGGATGAAACCGAGCAGTACTTC. Encoded protein: CASSPGTDETEQYF.

The V call is TRBV2, the J call TRBJ2-1; 8 bases are shared with TRBD1. Per germline, CDR1 SNHLY and CDR2 FYNNEI. The CDR3 has 17 amino acids. After removal of 2 bases from V and 12 bases from J, the junction contained 18 bases not matched to a gene. The DNA of the CDR3 is TGTGCCAGCAGTGAACCAGAGGACAGGGTCACCCCTCCTGGGCAGTTCTTC. The encoded protein is CASSEPEDRVTPPGQFF.

To note about this clone: Mismatch with germline at one junction end may stem from a read error. The V call is TRBV7-7, the J call TRBJ2-7, with TRBD2 identical over 8 bases. CDR1 is SSHAT, CDR2 FNYEAQ, per germline (reference sequence). The CDR3 totals 15 residues. The CDR3 sequence: CASSHAAGDTYEQYF. CDR3 in DNA: TGTGCTAGCAGCCATGCAGCGGGAGATACCTACGAGCAGTACTTC.

This clone was counted at least ten times. The chain is built from TRBV15 and TRBJ1-5; a weak D match, TRBD1 (5 bases). The length of the CDR3 is 15 residues. V gave up 1 base and J gave up 4 bases, with 11 bases separating them. In germline, CDR1 is LNHNV, CDR2 YYDKDF (reference sequence). The chain's CDR3 is CATSRGRGENQPQHF. In nucleotides, the CDR3 is TGTGCCACCAGCAGAGGGCGGGGGGAAAATCAGCCCCAGCATTTT.

This chain uses TRBV9 with TRBJ2-1, with no clear D. Germline CDR1 is SGDLS and CDR2 is YYNGEE. V was pared by 4 bases and J by 2 bases, with 10 bases between. CDR3 length: 14 amino acids. The CDR3 sequence: CASSPSGTYNEQFF. The CDR3 DNA reads as TGTGCCAGCAGCCCCAGTGGGACCTACAATGAGCAGTTCTTC.

The rearrangement uses TRBV1 and TRBJ1-6; the table's D gene call, TRBD1, was not cross checked with the DNA. TRBV1 is a recognized pseudogene. The length of the CDR3 is 17 residues. The CDR3: CTSSYRGQGAKNSPLHF. Here the CDR3 DNA reads TGCACCAGCAGCTATCGAGGACAGGGGGCAAAGAATTCACCCCTCCACTTT.

This chain joins TRBV23-1 and TRBJ2-1, with D hard to call. TRBV23-1 is flagged as an ORF with uncertain function. The CDR3 runs 12 residues. Between the trimmed V and J ends, which lost 0 bases and 5 bases, there was a span of 2 bases. CDR3 DNA sequence: TGCGCCAGCAGTCAATCACACAATGAGCAGTTCTTC. It specifies CASSQSHNEQFF.

The chain recombines TRBV27 with TRBJ2-7, with TRBD2 matching 7 bases. The junction had 7 bases not matched to a gene; V was cut back by 5 bases and J by 0 bases. Germline V gene data show CDR1 as MNHEY and CDR2 as SMNVEV (reference sequence). This CDR3 is built from 15 residues. The CDR3 is CASSPLAGDSYEQYF. In DNA, the CDR3 is TGTGCCAGCAGTCCCCTCGCGGGGGACTCCTACGAGCAGTACTTC.

V gene TRBV4-1 combines with J gene TRBJ2-7; D uncertain. Germline V gives CDR1 MGHRA, CDR2 YSYEKL. The CDR3 is 14 residues long. Trimming took 3 bases from V and 6 from J, leaving 15 bases between them. The CDR3 region has the DNA TGCGCCAGCAGCCACAGAAACACGGATAGCGAGCAGTACTTC. Translated: CASSHRNTDSEQYF.

The chain has TRBV19 and TRBJ2-5; 8 nucleotides align to TRBD2. CDR3 length: 13 amino acids. Trimming cost V 5 bases and J 4 bases; bases outside gene matches: 3. In germline, CDR1 is LNHDA, CDR2 SQIVND (reference sequence). CDR3 sequence (DNA): TGTGCCAGTAGTGTGGCGGGGGGAGAGACCCAGTACTTC. It specifies CASSVAGGETQYF.

This chain uses TRBV5-1 with TRBJ1-4; D is uncertain. The CDR3 covers 14 residues. CDR1 is SGHRS, CDR2 YFSETQ, per germline. The V and J ends lost 5 bases and 7 bases respectively, with 15 bases between them. The CDR3 sequence: CASSLRYAGEKLFF. The CDR3 nucleotides are TGCGCCAGCAGTCTGCGATATGCTGGTGAAAAACTGTTTTTT.

V gene TRBV21-1 combines with J gene TRBJ2-4; the tabulated D call, TRBD2, remains unverified against the DNA. TRBV21-1 constitutes a pseudogene. The CDR3 extends over 10 amino acids. The CDR3 spells CAIQGGSQYF. CDR3 DNA sequence: TGTGCCATTCAGGGAGGGTCCCAGTACTTC.

Comments on this clone: Other DNA sequences in this specimen translate into the identical CDR3. This chain links TRBV6-4 with TRBJ2-2, with D unclear. V shed 0 bases and J shed 5 bases, with 4 bases lying between them. CDR1 is MRHNA and CDR2 is SNTAGT in the germline V gene. This CDR3 is built from 13 residues. CDR3 coding DNA: TGTGCCAGCAGTGACTCGGGGACCGGGGAGCTGTTTTTT. It codes for CASSDSGTGELFF.

This chain connects TRBV2 to TRBJ2-3; TRBD2 aligns across 10 bases. The CDR3 has 17 residues. Germline V gene data show CDR1 as SNHLY and CDR2 as FYNNEI. Germline trimming cut 2 bases from V and 5 bases from J; bases unmatched to any gene: 10. CDR3 nucleotide sequence: TGTGCCAGCAGTGAAAGACCCGGACTAGCGGCTTTAGATACGCAGTATTTT. Residues: CASSERPGLAALDTQYF.

This sequence joins TRBV13 and TRBJ2-7, with D unclear. This CDR3 comprises 12 residues. Trimming shortened V by 5 bases and J by 2 bases, and 7 bases separated the two germline ends. Germline CDR1 is PRHDT and CDR2 is FYEKMQ (reference sequence). For the CDR3, the DNA is TGTGCCAGCAGCCCGTTTACCTACGAGCAGTACTTC. The encoded protein is CASSPFTYEQYF.

The rearrangement links TRBV4-1 to TRBJ2-3; 7 bases are a match to TRBD2. V dropped 4 bases and J dropped 2; count of bases not matched to a gene: 12. The CDR3 is 17 amino acids. From germline, CDR1 is MGHRA and CDR2 YSYEKL. CDR3 amino acids: CASSPIGKGTNTDTQYF. DNA of the CDR3: TGCGCCAGCAGCCCAATAGGGAAGGGGACTAACACAGATACGCAGTATTTT.

V is TRBV5-5 and J is TRBJ2-7, with D possibly matching TRBD2 (6 bases). This CDR3 is 14 amino acids long. Between the trimmed V and J ends, which lost 3 bases and 5 bases, there was a span of 15 bases. Germline CDR1 reads SGHKS; CDR2 reads YYEKEE (reference sequence). This chain's CDR3 is CASSWGMGGNEQYF. The CDR3 region has the DNA TGTGCCAGCAGCTGGGGAATGGGGGGAAACGAGCAGTACTTC.

J is TRBJ2-7 and V is TRBV9, with D perhaps given as TRBD1 or TRBD2 (6 bases each). The CDR3 spans 16 residues. In germline, CDR1 is SGDLS, CDR2 YYNGEE. V was cut by 4 bases and J by 2 bases, with 19 bases left in between. The CDR3 nucleotides are TGTGCCAGCAGCACGGAAGGGGGACTGGGGCCCTACGAGCAGTACTTC. It specifies CASSTEGGLGPYEQYF.

This rearrangement joins TRBV27 to TRBJ2-7, with 7 bases lining up with TRBD1. In germline, CDR1 is MNHEY, CDR2 SMNVEV (reference sequence). The CDR3 length is 15 residues. Trimming removed 3 bases from V and 7 bases from J; junction bases left unmatched: 12. Here the CDR3 reads CASSFNGDRHGEQYF. The DNA of the CDR3 is TGTGCCAGCAGTTTTAACGGGGACAGACATGGAGAGCAGTACTTC.

V usage is TRBV6-6 and J usage is TRBJ1-2; D unresolved. The CDR3 contains 13 residues. Germline CDR1 is MNHNY and CDR2 is SVGAGI (reference sequence). V was trimmed by 5 bases and J by 4 bases, leaving 11 bases between them. CDR3 protein: CASSPGLIYGYTF. CDR3 sequence (DNA): TGTGCCAGCAGTCCCGGACTGATCTATGGCTACACCTTC.

CDR3 protein: CASSLSGGISLTYNEQFF. The CDR3 nucleotides are TGTGCCAGCAGTTTATCGGGGGGCATTAGCCTGACCTACAATGAGCAGTTCTTC. The V and J genes are TRBV27 and TRBJ2-1; TRBD1 or TRBD2 may be the D gene (6 bases each). Trimming removed 0 bases at V and 2 bases at J, with 17 bases between. Germline values: CDR1 MNHEY, CDR2 SMNVEV (reference sequence). The CDR3 loop spans 18 amino acids.

The rearrangement links TRBV4-3 to TRBJ2-7, with 13 bases that match TRBD2. CDR1 LGHNA and CDR2 YSLEER come from the germline V gene. V was pared by 4 bases and J by 3 bases, with 6 bases of the junction left unmatched. CDR3 length equals 16 residues. CDR3 in DNA: TGCGCCAGCAGCCTGTCAGGACTAGCGGGAGACTACGAGCAGTACTTC. Protein sequence: CASSLSGLAGDYEQYF.

The rearrangement links TRBV6-6 to TRBJ1-1; a possible D gene is TRBD1 (5 bases). Germline CDR1 is MNHNY and CDR2 is SVGAGI (reference sequence). The CDR3 has 12 residues. V shed 4 bases and J shed 7 bases, with 10 bases lying between them. CDR3 in DNA: TGTGCCAGCAGTTGGGGACCAGATGAAGCTTTCTTT. Protein product: CASSWGPDEAFF.

This chain links TRBV5-5 with TRBJ2-5; D may be TRBD1 or TRBD2 (5 bases each). The germline CDR1 and CDR2 sequences are SGHKS and YYEKEE (reference sequence). Trimming pared 0 bases from V and 3 bases from J, leaving 9 bases between. This CDR3 has 14 residues. The CDR3 spells CASSLVRDEETQYF. The DNA of the CDR3 is TGTGCCAGCAGCTTGGTTAGGGACGAAGAGACCCAGTACTTC.

The table lists this clone with a count of one. The chain joins TRBV18 to TRBJ1-1; D possibly corresponds to TRBD1 (6 bases). The germline V gene has CDR1 KGHSH and CDR2 LQKENI. Trimming took 6 bases from V and 2 from J, leaving 13 bases between them. The CDR3 covers 14 residues. Written as DNA, the CDR3 is TGTGCCAGCTCCCGGGACAAGGGAAACACTGAAGCTTTCTTT. Amino acid sequence: CASSRDKGNTEAFF.